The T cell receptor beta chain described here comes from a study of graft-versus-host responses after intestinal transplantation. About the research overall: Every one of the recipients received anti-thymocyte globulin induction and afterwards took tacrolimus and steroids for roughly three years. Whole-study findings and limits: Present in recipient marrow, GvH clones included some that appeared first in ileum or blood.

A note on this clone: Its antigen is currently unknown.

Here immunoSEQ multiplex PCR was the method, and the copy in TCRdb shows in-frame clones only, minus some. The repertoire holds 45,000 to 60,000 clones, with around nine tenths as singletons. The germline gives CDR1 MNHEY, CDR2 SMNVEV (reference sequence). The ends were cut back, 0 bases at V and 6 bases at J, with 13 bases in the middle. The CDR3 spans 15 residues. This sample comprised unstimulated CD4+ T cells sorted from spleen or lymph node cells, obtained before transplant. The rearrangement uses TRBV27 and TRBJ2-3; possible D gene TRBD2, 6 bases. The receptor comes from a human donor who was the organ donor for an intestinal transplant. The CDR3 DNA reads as TGTGCCAGCAGTTTATCCTCGACTAGTGCTGATACGCAGTATTTT. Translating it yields CASSLSSTSADTQYF.